Detailed here is one TCR beta chain. This clonotype was observed a handful of times. The antigen this receptor binds is unknown. There are no base qualities to consult, and no much larger clone falls within one base. The data stem from a study of T cell repertoires in cytomegalovirus infection (dated by TCRdb to the late 2010s). About the full investigation: Donor HLA type was relevant to the analysis, because carriage of CMV infection together with the matching HLA type was indicated by public TCR beta signatures.

Reading from cysteine to phenylalanine, the CDR3 counts 15 amino acids. The DNA shown is the 45-base CDR3, in frame from base 1. V and J lose 3 bases and 5 bases, and a span of 14 bases separates them. Based on the germline V gene, the CDR1 and CDR2 sequences are MNHNS and SASEGT. Points the paper makes about the study in general: In both this cohort and an independent cohort of some 350 donors, the cumulative frequency of public TCR beta family members distinguished carriers of CMV infection plus the relevant HLA type. The ex vivo response was dominated by HLA-C-restricted CMV-specific TCR beta clonotypes, and the single most frequent clonotype in two of eight donors was supplied by these HLA-C-restricted clonotypes.

Data came from an Illumina HiSeq 1500. TCRdb handled the public reads itself, with Q25 trimming in fastp and clone calling in MiXCR, and kept productive beta chains. CDR3 protein duplicates are merged, each entry listing the most common genes and DNA. Counted in this sample were approximately 500,000 distinct CDR3 sequences; more than 20% of them appeared once. The top ten clones comprise around 13% of the sample. The chain employs TRBV6-1 and TRBJ2-1; the D gene cannot be resolved reliably. This TCR was sampled from a human donor in good health (CMV status not recorded). Some clones in this sample may be carry-over from other donors' samples. Input material: PBMCs. The CDR3 reads CASSELGPRNNEQFF. The bases read TGTGCCAGCAGTGAGTTAGGTCCCAGGAACAATGAGCAGTTCTTC.